One and the same sample provided the 30 T cell receptor beta chains below, sequenced in a study of blood T cell repertoires in COVID-19 (dated by TCRdb to between 2020 and 2021). The library was produced with the immunoSEQ multiplex PCR assay. The table comes from immuneACCESS by way of TCRdb, which keeps in-frame sequences with V and J called. Part of the clones is missing from these tables; in studies checked, under half for an unresolved V gene and the rest for unknown reasons. In all, the sample holds about 70,000 clones, and 80% to 90% of those were seen once. The ten most abundant clones make up 1.4% of the sample. Sequencing input: peripheral blood. All receptors derive from a woman aged 55-75 years with acute or convalescent COVID-19.

This sequence joins TRBV7-8 and TRBJ1-1, with D tentatively TRBD1 (5 bases). This CDR3 comprises 13 residues. The V gene's germline CDR1 is SGHVS and CDR2 FQNEAQ. Trimming took 3 bases from V and 4 from J, leaving 9 bases between them. The CDR3 is CASSFGGTTEAFF. In DNA form, the CDR3 reads TGTGCCAGCAGCTTTGGAGGGACCACTGAAGCTTTCTTT.

The table lists this clone with a few counts. This chain connects TRBV19 to TRBJ1-5, with 10 bases fitting TRBD1. The ends lost 7 bases at V and 1 base at J; junction bases unmatched: 7. This CDR3 is built from 16 residues. CDR1 and CDR2 from the germline V gene are LNHDA and SQIVND (reference sequence). CDR3: CASNAGQGSSNQPQHF. CDR3 nucleotides: TGTGCCAGTAACGCGGGACAGGGGTCGAGCAATCAGCCCCAGCATTTT. The full variable domain, its missing parts supplied by reference TRBV19 and TRBJ1-5, is DGGITQSPKYLFRKEGQNVTLSCEQNLNHDAMYWYRQDPGQGLRLIYYSQIVNDFQKGDIAEGYSVSREKKESFPLTVTSAQKNPTAFYLCASNAGQGSSNQPQHFGDGTRLSIL.

The chain recombines TRBV4-1 with TRBJ1-1; D gene unclear. Trimming took off 1 base at V and 3 bases at J, with 9 bases between the two ends. The CDR3 extends over 14 amino acids. Looked up from germline, CDR1 is MGHRA and CDR2 is YSYEKL. The CDR3 DNA reads TGCGCCAGCAGCCAAGCCCGCGGGGACACTGAAGCTTTCTTT. Translation gives CASSQARGDTEAFF.

This clone came up a few times. This same CDR3 is encoded by further DNA sequences in the sample. The rearrangement joins TRBV18 to TRBJ2-1; D is possibly TRBD2 (5 bases). The CDR3 covers 14 residues. V was clipped by 3 bases and J by 8 bases, with 14 bases between them. CDR1 is KGHSH, CDR2 LQKENI, per germline. The CDR3 protein is CASSPRRSIHEQFF. The CDR3 DNA sequence: TGTGCCAGCTCACCCCGGAGGAGTATCCATGAGCAGTTCTTC.

V is TRBV10-3 and J is TRBJ1-4; TRBD1 agrees at 8 bases. The junction had 4 bases not matched to a gene; V was cut back by 4 bases and J by 6 bases. Germline assignment: CDR1 ENHRY and CDR2 SYGVKD. The CDR3 consists of 14 residues. The CDR3 sequence: CAISAGGPYEKLFF. The CDR3 region has the DNA TGTGCCATCAGTGCAGGGGGCCCTTATGAAAAACTGTTTTTT.

The chain has TRBV28 and TRBJ1-1; 9 nucleotides line up with TRBD1. Per germline, CDR1 MDHEN and CDR2 SYDVKM. V gave up 7 bases and J gave up 1 base; unmatched junction bases: 4. There are 14 residues in the CDR3. For the CDR3, the DNA is TGTGCCAGCAATACAGGGGGCGCGAACACTGAAGCTTTCTTT. Protein: CASNTGGANTEAFF. Together with reference TRBV28 and TRBJ1-1, the CDR3 gives the full variable domain: DVKVTQSSRYLVKRTGEKVFLECVQDMDHENMFWYRQDPGLGLRLIYFSYDVKMKEKGDIPEGYSVSREKKERFSLILESASTNQTSMYLCASNTGGANTEAFFGQGTRLTVV.

This clone was observed a single time. This chain uses TRBV19 with TRBJ2-1, with 10 bases matching TRBD2. The CDR3 extends over 16 amino acids. Trimming took 4 bases from V and 2 from J; bases not matched to a gene: 5. Germline V gene data show CDR1 as LNHDA and CDR2 as SQIVND (reference sequence). The CDR3 sequence: CASSSQREGAYNEQFF. CDR3 DNA sequence: TGTGCCAGTAGTAGTCAGCGGGAGGGCGCCTACAATGAGCAGTTCTTC.

This clone has a single count. The V gene is TRBV18, the J gene TRBJ1-5; D unclear. Per the germline V gene, CDR1 is KGHSH and CDR2 is LQKENI. V lost 2 bases, J lost 0 bases, and 8 bases lay in between. This CDR3 has 15 amino acids. The CDR3 spells CASSPKTISNQPQHF. The CDR3 region has the DNA TGTGCCAGCTCACCAAAAACTATTAGCAATCAGCCCCAGCATTTT. Full variable domain (outside the CDR3, taken from reference TRBV18 and TRBJ1-5): NAGVMQNPRHLVRRRGQEARLRCSPMKGHSHVYWYRQLPEEGLKFMVYLQKENIIDESGMPKERFSAEFPKEGPSILRIQQVVRGDSAAYFCASSPKTISNQPQHFGDGTRLSIL.

CDR3: CASSSLGLAGEETQYF. DNA of the CDR3: TGTGCCAGCAGCTCCCTGGGACTAGCGGGAGAAGAGACCCAGTACTTC. J is TRBJ2-5 and V is TRBV7-8, with 14 bases identical to TRBD2. Per germline, CDR1 SGHVS and CDR2 FQNEAQ. Losses at the gene ends were 4 bases for V and 3 bases for J; bases not matched to a gene: 4. The CDR3 has 16 residues.

This rearrangement joins TRBV5-4 to TRBJ1-2; a weak D match, TRBD1 (5 bases). The CDR3 is 15 amino acids. The ends were cut back, 1 base at V and 3 bases at J, with 13 bases in the middle. Germline CDR1 and CDR2: SGHNT and YYREEE (reference sequence). CDR3 sequence (DNA): TGTGCCAGCAGCTTGCCCTCGACAGACTACTATGGCTACACCTTC. The encoded protein is CASSLPSTDYYGYTF.

V usage is TRBV5-3 and J usage is TRBJ1-5; 10 positions match TRBD1. TRBV5-3 is noted as an ORF with a role that remains uncertain. With 4 bases clipped from V and 6 bases from J, the junction kept 7 bases outside the gene matches. This CDR3 contains 15 residues. The CDR3 DNA sequence: TGTGCCAGAAGCCTAGGACAGGGGGGTATTCAGCCCCAGCATTTT. This gives the protein CARSLGQGGIQPQHF.

The chain recombines TRBV29-1 with TRBJ1-1; D is uncertain. Looked up from germline, CDR1 is SQVTM and CDR2 is ANQGSEA. The CDR3 is 14 residues long. The ends were cut back, 6 bases at V and 5 bases at J, with 19 bases in the middle. CDR3 loop: CSVPQGGILTEAFF. In DNA form, the CDR3 reads TGCAGCGTCCCTCAAGGAGGTATTTTAACTGAAGCTTTCTTT.

This chain joins TRBV15 and TRBJ2-5; D remains ambiguous. Trimming shortened V by 5 bases and J by 1 base, and 17 bases separated the two germline ends. This CDR3 is built from 16 residues. CDR1 is LNHNV and CDR2 is YYDKDF in the germline V gene (reference sequence). CDR3 amino acids: CATSAAARAFQETQYF. The CDR3 nucleotides read TGTGCCACCAGCGCCGCTGCTCGAGCATTCCAAGAGACCCAGTACTTC.

The chain uses TRBV6-5 and TRBJ1-4; D gene uncertain. V was pared by 4 bases and J by 0 bases, with 6 bases between. Germline lookup yields CDR1 MNHEY and CDR2 SVGAGI. This CDR3 is built from 14 residues. CDR3 DNA sequence: TGTGCCAGCAGTTTACAGCCAACTAATGAAAAACTGTTTTTT. Its protein is CASSLQPTNEKLFF.

The chain joins TRBV3-1 (or the pseudogene TRBV3-2) to TRBJ1-4; 9 positions agree with TRBD1. Germline CDR1 LGHDT, CDR2 YNNKEL (reference sequence). The CDR3 runs to 15 residues. V was clipped by 3 bases and J by 8 bases; unmatched bases: 7. The CDR3, as DNA: TGTGCCAGCAGCCAGTCCGGGACAGGGACGGAAAAACTGTTTTTT. It specifies CASSQSGTGTEKLFF.

The chain carries TRBV6-6 and TRBJ1-3; no clear D. The CDR3 covers 17 residues. V was clipped by 5 bases and J by 0 bases, with 17 bases between them. CDR1 and CDR2 (germline): MNHNY, SVGAGI (reference sequence). This CDR3 reads CASSRTRESHSGNTIYF. The CDR3 nucleotides are TGTGCCAGCAGTCGAACGAGGGAGAGCCACTCTGGAAACACCATATATTTT.

V and J are TRBV19 and TRBJ1-1; 10 positions agree with TRBD1. The CDR3 has 18 amino acids. V shed 5 bases, J shed 6 bases, and the junction held 18 bases outside the gene matches. Germline V CDR1 and CDR2: LNHDA, SQIVND (reference sequence). The CDR3 region has the DNA TGTGCCAGTAGTTTCCACGGCCGACAGGGGGCGAGTACTGCTGAAGCTTTCTTT. Residues: CASSFHGRQGASTAEAFF.

This chain links TRBV4-1 with TRBJ1-1; possibly TRBD1 for D (5 bases). The CDR3 runs 14 residues. CDR1 is MGHRA, CDR2 YSYEKL, per germline. Trimming shortened V by 4 bases and J by 1 base, and 10 bases separated the two germline ends. DNA for the CDR3: TGCGCCAGCAGCCCAGGGCCTCAGAACACTGAAGCTTTCTTT. Amino acid sequence: CASSPGPQNTEAFF.

The rearrangement uses TRBV6-5 and TRBJ1-6, with D unclear. V lost 1 base, J lost 7 bases, and 11 bases lay in between. Germline V CDR1 and CDR2: MNHEY, SVGAGI. The CDR3 is made up of 15 amino acids. DNA for the CDR3: TGTGCCAGCAGTTACTTGGAGAATCCCAATTCACCCCTCCACTTT. Translated: CASSYLENPNSPLHF.

V and J are TRBV9 and TRBJ2-7; TRBD2 matches 10 bases. Germline CDR1 reads SGDLS; CDR2 reads YYNGEE. V shed 0 bases, J shed 6 bases, and the junction held 3 bases outside the gene matches. There are 14 residues in the CDR3. CDR3: CASSVDSGRGEQYF. The DNA for the CDR3 is TGTGCCAGCAGCGTAGACAGCGGGAGGGGCGAGCAGTACTTC. Looking up the rest from reference TRBV9 and TRBJ2-7 gives the full variable domain: DSGVTQTPKHLITATGQRVTLRCSPRSGDLSVYWYQQSLDQGLQFLIQYYNGEERAKGNILERFSAQQFPDLHSELNLSSLELGDSALYFCASSVDSGRGEQYFGPGTRLTVT.

CDR3: CASASLSLSTEAFF. CDR3 nucleotides: TGTGCCAGCGCATCCCTCTCTCTAAGTACTGAAGCTTTCTTT. The V gene is TRBV28, the J gene TRBJ1-1; D unresolved. Germline V lookup: CDR1 MDHEN, CDR2 SYDVKM. The CDR3 is 14 amino acids. The V end was cut by 8 bases, the J end by 5 bases, with 18 bases between. The entire variable domain, with the rest obtained from reference TRBV28 and TRBJ1-1, is as follows: DVKVTQSSRYLVKRTGEKVFLECVQDMDHENMFWYRQDPGLGLRLIYFSYDVKMKEKGDIPEGYSVSREKKERFSLILESASTNQTSMYLCASASLSLSTEAFFGQGTRLTVV.

V and J are TRBV5-1 and TRBJ2-5; no clear D. Trimming pared 1 base from V and 7 bases from J, leaving 11 bases between. Germline loops: CDR1 SGHRS, CDR2 YFSETQ. This CDR3 region has 13 residues. Written as DNA, the CDR3 is TGCGCCAGCAGCTTGACAGCCTCTGGGACCCAGTACTTC. Its translation is CASSLTASGTQYF.

The chain carries TRBV11-2 and TRBJ1-1; D remains ambiguous. In germline, CDR1 is SGHAT, CDR2 FQNNGV. Deletions cut 1 base from V and 1 base from J, with 10 bases between. The CDR3 sequence is 15 residues long. Written as DNA, the CDR3 is TGTGCCAGCAGCTTAGGAACAGCTGGGAACACTGAAGCTTTCTTT. Protein product: CASSLGTAGNTEAFF.

This chain connects TRBV6-1 to TRBJ2-7, with 11 bases lining up with TRBD2. The V gene end was trimmed by 2 bases and the J gene end by 3 bases; junction bases not matched to a gene: 9. CDR1 and CDR2 from the germline V gene are MNHNS and SASEGT. The CDR3 has 17 amino acids. Here the CDR3 reads CASSEQIAGGPFYEQYF. DNA for the CDR3: TGTGCCAGCAGTGAACAAATAGCGGGAGGGCCGTTCTACGAGCAGTACTTC.

The rearrangement joins TRBV11-2 to TRBJ1-6; 7 bases agree with TRBD1. The CDR3 has 17 amino acids. In germline, CDR1 is SGHAT, CDR2 FQNNGV. V lost 5 bases, J lost 6 bases, and 13 bases stayed unmatched. Here the CDR3 DNA reads TGTGCCAGCAGCCCGGGCGGACAGGCCCGACTTAATTCACCCCTCCACTTT. It yields the protein CASSPGGQARLNSPLHF.

This chain joins TRBV9 and TRBJ1-3; 7 bases align to TRBD1. V was clipped by 0 bases and J by 0 bases; unmatched bases: 0. The CDR3 loop spans 15 amino acids. Germline-derived CDR1 and CDR2 are SGDLS and YYNGEE. The DNA of the CDR3 is TGTGCCAGCAGCGTAGGGGACAGCTCTGGAAACACCATATATTTT. Translating gives CASSVGDSSGNTIYF.

The V and J genes are TRBV18 and TRBJ1-1; D not resolved. The V gene's germline CDR1 is KGHSH and CDR2 LQKENI. V was cut by 5 bases and J by 3 bases, with 10 bases left in between. The CDR3 is 13 amino acids. CDR3 in DNA: TGTGCCAGCTCATCCACAGTGGACACTGAAGCTTTCTTT. Its protein product is CASSSTVDTEAFF.

This clone has more than one count but fewer than ten. This chain joins TRBV5-1 and TRBJ1-1; the match to TRBD1 covers 7 bases. CDR1 and CDR2 (germline): SGHRS, YFSETQ. The CDR3 runs to 15 residues. The ends lost 3 bases at V and 9 bases at J; junction bases unmatched: 14. In DNA, the CDR3 is TGCGCCAGCAGCTCCATGGACAGGACGGATGGAAAAGCTTTCTTT. Protein: CASSSMDRTDGKAFF.

The V gene is TRBV12-3 or TRBV12-4, the J gene TRBJ1-5; the D gene is possibly TRBD1 (6 bases). V was pared by 6 bases and J by 7 bases, with 10 bases between. The CDR3 extends over 12 amino acids. The CDR3 DNA sequence: TGTGCCAGCAGCCGACAGGCCCAGCCCCAGCATTTT. It specifies CASSRQAQPQHF.

This sequence joins TRBV20-1 and TRBJ1-4; a possible D gene is TRBD1 (5 bases). CDR1 and CDR2 (germline): DFQATT, SNEGSKA (reference sequence). Trimming removed 3 bases at V and 8 bases at J, with 13 bases between. The CDR3 contains 13 residues. The CDR3 spells CSASKGLGEKLFF. CDR3 sequence (DNA): TGCAGTGCTAGTAAGGGGCTTGGGGAAAAACTGTTTTTT.